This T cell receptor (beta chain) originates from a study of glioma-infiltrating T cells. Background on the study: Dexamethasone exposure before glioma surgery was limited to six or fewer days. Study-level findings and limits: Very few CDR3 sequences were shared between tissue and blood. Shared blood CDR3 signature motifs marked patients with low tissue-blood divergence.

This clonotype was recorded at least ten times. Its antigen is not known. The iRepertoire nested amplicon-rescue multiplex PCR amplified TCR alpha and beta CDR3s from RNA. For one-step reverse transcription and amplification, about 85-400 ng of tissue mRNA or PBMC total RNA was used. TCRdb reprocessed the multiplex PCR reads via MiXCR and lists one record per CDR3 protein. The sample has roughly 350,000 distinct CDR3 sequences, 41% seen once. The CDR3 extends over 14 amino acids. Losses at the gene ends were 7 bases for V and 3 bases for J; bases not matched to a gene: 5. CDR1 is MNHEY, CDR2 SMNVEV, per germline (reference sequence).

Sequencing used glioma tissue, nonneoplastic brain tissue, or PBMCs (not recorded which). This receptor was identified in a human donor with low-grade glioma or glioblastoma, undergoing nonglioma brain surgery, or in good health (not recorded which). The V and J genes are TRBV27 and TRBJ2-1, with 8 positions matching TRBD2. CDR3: CASKEAGDYNEQFF. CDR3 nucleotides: TGTGCCAGCAAGGAAGCGGGGGACTACAATGAGCAGTTCTTC.